One and the same sample provided the 17 T cell receptor beta chains below, sequenced in a study of blood T cells in healthy people across ages. A J-beta primer mix and a sample-barcoded 5' primer were used in a second PCR of about 7 to 12 cycles. Via MiXCR, TCRdb re-called the 5' RACE reads, giving one row per CDR3 protein. The sample carries 650,000 to 950,000 distinct CDR3 sequences, 44% recorded once. Sequencing was carried out using blood. The receptors derive from a man in his sixties in good health.

Only one count was recorded for this clonotype. This chain joins TRBV20-1 and TRBJ2-5; D not resolved. V lost 8 bases and J 1 base, leaving 11 bases between the germline ends. Germline CDR1 and CDR2: DFQATT and SNEGSKA (reference sequence). There are 12 residues in the CDR3. As DNA, the CDR3 is TGCAGTACCGTGCTTGCCCAAGAGACCCAGTACTTC. This encodes CSTVLAQETQYF.

This clonotype has a handful of counts. The chain is built from TRBV7-2 and TRBJ2-7, with 10 bases fitting TRBD2. After removal of 6 bases from V and 1 base from J, the junction contained 6 bases not matched to a gene. The germline V gene has CDR1 SGHTA and CDR2 FQGNSA. The CDR3 loop spans 15 amino acids. CDR3 nucleotides: TGTGCCAGCAGTTTTACTAGCGGGGCATCCTACGAGCAGTACTTC. It encodes CASSFTSGASYEQYF.

This clonotype was picked up a small number of times. This chain links TRBV12-3 or TRBV12-4 with TRBJ2-1; D remains unclear. V was pared by 1 base and J by 0 bases, with 7 bases between. The CDR3 covers 15 residues. The CDR3 region is CASSLVEPSYNEQFF. CDR3 nucleotide sequence: TGTGCCAGCAGTTTAGTGGAACCCTCCTACAATGAGCAGTTCTTC.

The chain uses TRBV7-2 and TRBJ1-1; weak D call: TRBD1 (6 bases). V dropped 2 bases and J dropped 0 bases, with 13 bases sitting between them. Germline V lookup: CDR1 SGHTA, CDR2 FQGNSA. CDR3 length: 16 amino acids. The DNA of the CDR3 is TGTGCCAGCAGCTTAAAATTGGGACAAATGAACACTGAAGCTTTCTTT. Its protein product is CASSLKLGQMNTEAFF.

This clonotype appeared a few times. The chain combines TRBV6-5 with TRBJ2-7, with D tentatively TRBD1 (6 bases). Trimming removed 5 bases at V and 3 bases at J, with 14 bases between. CDR3 length: 14 amino acids. Germline-derived CDR1 and CDR2 are MNHEY and SVGAGI. This CDR3 is CASSRESGVYEQYF. DNA of the CDR3: TGTGCCAGCAGTCGAGAATCAGGGGTCTACGAGCAGTACTTC.

This clonotype was found a few times. This chain connects TRBV7-9 to TRBJ2-7, with TRBD1 matching over 7 bases. Unmatched junction bases numbered 2, after V lost 3 bases and J lost 0 bases. The CDR3 spans 14 residues. CDR1 and CDR2 from the germline V gene are SEHNR and FQNEAQ (reference sequence). In DNA, the CDR3 is TGTGCCAGCAGCTTGACAGGGCCCTCCTACGAGCAGTACTTC. Residues: CASSLTGPSYEQYF.

CDR3 sequence reads: CSAAPGGVLNTEAFF. The CDR3 coding sequence is TGCAGTGCAGCGCCAGGGGGCGTCCTGAACACTGAAGCTTTCTTT. This chain links TRBV20-1 with TRBJ1-1; 8 nucleotides align to TRBD1. The J segment lost 0 bases and the V segment lost 6 bases, leaving 9 bases of the junction unmatched. Germline V gives CDR1 DFQATT, CDR2 SNEGSKA (reference sequence). The length of the CDR3 is 15 residues.

About this clonotype: A junction end diverges from the germline sequence, so it may reflect a read error. This sequence joins TRBV29-1 and TRBJ2-5, with 7 bases identical to TRBD2. CDR1 SQVTM and CDR2 ANQGSEA come from the germline V gene. The CDR3 loop spans 14 amino acids. In DNA, the CDR3 is TGCAGCGTTGACAGGACTAGTGTTCAAGGGACCCAGTACTTC. Protein sequence: CSVDRTSVQGTQYF.

The V gene is TRBV6-6, the J gene TRBJ1-4, with D hard to call. The CDR3 is 11 residues long. V was cut by 6 bases and J by 8 bases, with 7 bases left in between. The germline CDR1 and CDR2 sequences are MNHNY and SVGAGI (reference sequence). The DNA for the CDR3 is TGTGCCAGCAGCCACGGGGAAAAACTGTTTTTT. Translated: CASSHGEKLFF.

The rearrangement joins TRBV6-5 to TRBJ1-2; 12 bases map to TRBD1. The CDR3 is 15 amino acids. With V trimmed by 6 bases and J by 7 bases, 9 bases remained unmatched. From germline, CDR1 is MNHEY and CDR2 SVGAGI. Here the CDR3 reads CASRVPGQGASGYTF. Written as DNA, the CDR3 is TGTGCCAGCAGAGTCCCGGGACAGGGGGCGAGTGGCTACACCTTC.

In this sample, this clonotype turned up once. V and J are TRBV7-2 and TRBJ2-7; no reliable D call. From germline, CDR1 is SGHTA and CDR2 FQGNSA. The CDR3 is 13 amino acids. The germline V and J ends were trimmed by 1 base and 6 bases, with 10 bases remaining between them. The CDR3 region has the DNA TGTGCCAGCAGCTTAGAAGGGTTCAGCGAGCAGTACTTC. Amino acids: CASSLEGFSEQYF.

This sequence joins TRBV4-1 and TRBJ2-4; 9 bases line up with TRBD1. This CDR3 contains 15 residues. Trimming at V came to 3 bases and at J to 9 bases, leaving 9 bases not matched to a gene. Looked up from germline, CDR1 is MGHRA and CDR2 is YSYEKL. The CDR3 region has the DNA TGCGCCAGCAGCCAGGGAGGGACAGGGACGTTCATTCAGTACTTC. The encoded protein is CASSQGGTGTFIQYF.

The chain is built from TRBV6-5 and TRBJ2-7; no definite D call. From germline, CDR1 is MNHEY and CDR2 SVGAGI. V was cut by 6 bases and J by 1 base, with 13 bases left in between. The CDR3 runs 14 residues. The CDR3 DNA reads TGTGCCAGCAGCAAGTCGTTGGTTTCCTACGAGCAGTACTTC. Protein: CASSKSLVSYEQYF.

This chain connects TRBV6-6 to TRBJ2-3; D unresolved. The germline V gene encodes CDR1 MNHNY and CDR2 SVGAGI (reference sequence). V was trimmed by 6 bases and J by 0 bases, leaving 13 bases between them. This CDR3 is built from 15 residues. The CDR3 DNA reads TGTGCCAGCAGCGAGCCAGGCAAGAGCACAGATACGCAGTATTTT. As protein: CASSEPGKSTDTQYF.

This chain joins TRBV27 and TRBJ2-7; no clear D gene. The CDR3 length is 15 residues. The V end was cut by 0 bases, the J end by 2 bases, with 11 bases between. The V gene's germline CDR1 is MNHEY and CDR2 SMNVEV (reference sequence). The CDR3 spells CASSLSGGGPYEQYF. As DNA, the CDR3 is TGTGCCAGCAGTTTATCGGGCGGTGGCCCCTACGAGCAGTACTTC.

The rearrangement joins TRBV12-3 or TRBV12-4 to TRBJ2-6; 8 bases are a match to TRBD1. The CDR3 totals 17 residues. The V gene end was trimmed by 3 bases and the J gene end by 4 bases; junction bases not matched to a gene: 8. The DNA for the CDR3 is TGTGCCAGCAGTTTTCGCGGACAGGGCTCCGGGGCCAACGTCCTGACTTTC. Translation gives CASSFRGQGSGANVLTF.

Only a few counts were recorded for this clonotype. The gene calls are TRBV4-3 and TRBJ2-7; 7 bases are a match to TRBD1. The CDR3 spans 14 residues. Trimming at V came to 0 bases and at J to 5 bases, leaving 4 bases not matched to a gene. The germline V gene has CDR1 LGHNA and CDR2 YSLEER. CDR3 in DNA: TGCGCCAGCAGCCAAGATGAGGGGGCAGACGAGCAGTACTTC. Its protein is CASSQDEGADEQYF.